This T cell receptor (beta chain) was sequenced during a study of Ad26.COV2.S vaccination and SARS-CoV-2 variants. Study-wide results and limits: Analyses that measured TCR breadth and depth may have underestimated total T cell responses.

Repertoires were generated with immunoSEQ multiplex PCR, while TCRdb's copy carries only in-frame clones and drops some. The top ten clones hold under 2% of a sample with about 410,000 clones, 80% to 95% of them seen once. The CDR3 spans 14 residues. V lost 5 bases to trimming and J lost 3 bases; unmatched junction nucleotides: 4. Germline-derived CDR1 and CDR2 are MNHEY and SMNVEV (reference sequence). Treatment here: some 19 received Ad26.COV2.S at low or high dose, single or two shots; five or six received placebo; per-sample allocation not given. Day 63 following the first vaccine or placebo injection was when the samples were taken. In the case of this clone: Its antigen remains unidentified.

This receptor was identified in a person aged 18 to 59 who received the Ad26.COV2.S COVID-19 vaccine or a placebo. Material: peripheral blood, obtained in a trial of Ad26.COV2.S vaccine versus placebo. V and J are TRBV27 and TRBJ1-2, with 9 bases aligning to TRBD1. In DNA form, the CDR3 reads TGTGCCAGCAGTCCGTGGACAGGGGACTATGGCTACACCTTC. It codes for CASSPWTGDYGYTF.